This TCR beta chain appears in the sequencing data of a study of T-cell memory formation after mild COVID-19. Background on the study: Largely donor-specific sequence clusters came from two donors. Whole-study findings and limits: Second-wave clones reaching peak frequency on day 37 lacked confirmed SARS-CoV-2 specificity. Pre-infection memory held some responding clones, suggesting pre-existing cross-reactive T cells responded.

The CDR3 spans 12 residues. Per germline, CDR1 SQVTM and CDR2 ANQGSEA. J was trimmed by 3 bases and V by 6 bases; bases with no gene match: 2. Constant-segment-primed 5'RACE gave TCR alpha and TCR beta cDNA libraries with sample barcodes and UMIs. A single record per CDR3 protein comes from TCRdb applying MiXCR to the 5' RACE reads. The sample shows fewer than 600,000 distinct CDR3 sequences, roughly 21% of them seen only once. As regards this clonotype: Its antigen is unidentified.

What was sequenced was PBMCs or a T cell subset sorted from them (not recorded which). The TCR sequence derives from an adult woman who had mild COVID-19 (a few samples of this study predate the infection). Cell type and time point are not known. V and J are TRBV29-1 and TRBJ2-7, with TRBD1 matching 10 bases. DNA for the CDR3: TGCAGCGTAGGACAGGGGGTCTACGAGCAGTACTTC. Amino acid sequence: CSVGQGVYEQYF.